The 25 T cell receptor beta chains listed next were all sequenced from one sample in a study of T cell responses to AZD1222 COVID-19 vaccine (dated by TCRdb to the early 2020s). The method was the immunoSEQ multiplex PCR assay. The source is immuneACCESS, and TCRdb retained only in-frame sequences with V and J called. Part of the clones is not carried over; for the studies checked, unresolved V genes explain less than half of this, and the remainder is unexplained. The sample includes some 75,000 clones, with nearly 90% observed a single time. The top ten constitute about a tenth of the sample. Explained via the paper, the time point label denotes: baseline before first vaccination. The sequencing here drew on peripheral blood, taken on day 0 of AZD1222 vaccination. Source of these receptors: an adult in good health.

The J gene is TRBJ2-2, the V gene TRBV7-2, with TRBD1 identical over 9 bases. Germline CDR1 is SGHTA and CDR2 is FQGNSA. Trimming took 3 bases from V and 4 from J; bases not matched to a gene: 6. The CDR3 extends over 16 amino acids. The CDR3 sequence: CASSLSGQGITGELFF. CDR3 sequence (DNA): TGTGCCAGCAGCTTGTCGGGACAGGGAATCACCGGGGAGCTGTTTTTT. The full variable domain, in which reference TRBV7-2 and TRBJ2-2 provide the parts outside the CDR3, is GAGVSQSPSNKVTEKGKDVELRCDPISGHTALYWYRQSLGQGLEFLIYFQGNSAPDKSGLPSDRFSAERTGGSVSTLTIQRTQQEDSAVYLCASSLSGQGITGELFFGEGSRLTVL.

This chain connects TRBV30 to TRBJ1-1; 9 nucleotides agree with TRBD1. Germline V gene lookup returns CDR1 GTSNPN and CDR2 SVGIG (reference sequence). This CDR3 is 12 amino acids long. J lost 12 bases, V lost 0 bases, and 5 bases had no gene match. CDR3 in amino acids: CAWSVQGAKTFF. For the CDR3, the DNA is TGTGCCTGGAGTGTACAGGGGGCCAAGACTTTCTTT.

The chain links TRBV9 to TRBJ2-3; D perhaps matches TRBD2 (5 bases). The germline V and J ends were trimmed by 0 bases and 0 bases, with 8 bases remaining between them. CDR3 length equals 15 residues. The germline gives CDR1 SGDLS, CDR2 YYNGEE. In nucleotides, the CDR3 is TGTGCCAGCAGCGTAGGGAGCGGAAGCACAGATACGCAGTATTTT. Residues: CASSVGSGSTDTQYF.

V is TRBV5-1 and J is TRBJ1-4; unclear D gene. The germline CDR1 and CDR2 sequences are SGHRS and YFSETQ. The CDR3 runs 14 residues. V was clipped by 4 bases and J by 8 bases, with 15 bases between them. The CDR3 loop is CASSQDSGWEKLFF. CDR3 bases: TGCGCCAGCAGCCAGGACTCAGGCTGGGAAAAACTGTTTTTT.

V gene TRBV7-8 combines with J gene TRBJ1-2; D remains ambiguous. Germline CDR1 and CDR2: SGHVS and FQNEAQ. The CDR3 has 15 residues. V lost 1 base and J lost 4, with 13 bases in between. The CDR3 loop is CASSLGPGGGYGYTF. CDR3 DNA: TGTGCCAGCAGCTTAGGTCCGGGAGGTGGCTATGGCTACACCTTC.

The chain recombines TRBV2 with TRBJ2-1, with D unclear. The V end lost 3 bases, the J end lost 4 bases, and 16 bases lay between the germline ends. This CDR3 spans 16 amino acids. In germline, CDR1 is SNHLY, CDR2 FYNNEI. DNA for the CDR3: TGTGCCAGCAGTGAGTTCCGCAGGTCGCGATACAATGAGCAGTTCTTC. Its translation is CASSEFRRSRYNEQFF.

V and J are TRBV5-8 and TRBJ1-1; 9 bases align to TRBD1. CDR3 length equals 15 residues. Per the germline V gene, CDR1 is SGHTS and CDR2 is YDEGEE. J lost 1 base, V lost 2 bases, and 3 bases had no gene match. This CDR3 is CASSLLGQGNTEAFF. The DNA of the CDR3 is TGTGCCAGCAGCTTATTGGGACAGGGGAACACTGAAGCTTTCTTT. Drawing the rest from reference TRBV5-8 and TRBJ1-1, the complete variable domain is EAGVTQSPTHLIKTRGQQATLRCSPISGHTSVYWYQQALGLGLQFLLWYDEGEERNRGNFPPRFSGRQFPNYSSELNVNALELEDSALYLCASSLLGQGNTEAFFGQGTRLTVV.

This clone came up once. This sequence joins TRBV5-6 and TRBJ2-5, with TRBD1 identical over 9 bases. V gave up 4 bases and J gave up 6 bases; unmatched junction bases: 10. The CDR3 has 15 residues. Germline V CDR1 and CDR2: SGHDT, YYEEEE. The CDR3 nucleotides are TGTGCCAGCAGCGGTCAGACAGGGGGGGAGAAGACCCAGTACTTC. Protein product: CASSGQTGGEKTQYF.

CDR3 in DNA: TGTGCCAGCAGCTCCGGACTTGTAGGGGAGACCCAGTACTTC. Residues: CASSSGLVGETQYF. The chain combines TRBV11-3 with TRBJ2-5; D possibly corresponds to TRBD2 (5 bases). The V gene's germline CDR1 is SGHNT and CDR2 YENEEA. CDR3 length: 14 residues. V lost 4 bases to trimming and J lost 5 bases, with 14 bases between them. Full variable domain (outside the CDR3, taken from reference TRBV11-3 and TRBJ2-5): EAGVVQSPRYKIIEKKQPVAFWCNPISGHNTLYWYLQNLGQGPELLIRYENEEAVDDSQLPKDRFSAERLKGVDSTLKIQPAELGDSAVYLCASSSGLVGETQYFGPGTRLLVL.

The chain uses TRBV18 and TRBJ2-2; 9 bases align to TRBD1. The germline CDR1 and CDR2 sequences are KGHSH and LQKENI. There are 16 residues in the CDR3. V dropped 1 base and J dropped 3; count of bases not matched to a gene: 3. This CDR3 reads CASSPQRQGDTGELFF. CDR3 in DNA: TGTGCCAGCTCACCACAAAGACAGGGGGACACCGGGGAGCTGTTTTTT.

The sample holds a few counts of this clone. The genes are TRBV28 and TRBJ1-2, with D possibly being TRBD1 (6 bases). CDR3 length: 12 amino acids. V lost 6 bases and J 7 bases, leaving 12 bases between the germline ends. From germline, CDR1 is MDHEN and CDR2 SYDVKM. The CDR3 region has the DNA TGTGCCAGCAGAAGGGGGATTTTTGGCTACACCTTC. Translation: CASRRGIFGYTF.

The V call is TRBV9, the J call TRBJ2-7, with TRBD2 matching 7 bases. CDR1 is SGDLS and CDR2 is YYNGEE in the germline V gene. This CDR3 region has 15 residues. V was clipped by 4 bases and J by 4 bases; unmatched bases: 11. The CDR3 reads CASSPVPAGVYEQYF. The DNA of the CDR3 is TGTGCCAGCAGCCCGGTTCCGGCGGGAGTATACGAGCAGTACTTC.

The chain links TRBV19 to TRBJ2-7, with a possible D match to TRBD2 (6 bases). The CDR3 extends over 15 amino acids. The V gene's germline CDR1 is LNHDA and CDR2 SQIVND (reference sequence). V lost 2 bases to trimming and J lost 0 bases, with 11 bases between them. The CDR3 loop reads CASSISGLSSYEQYF. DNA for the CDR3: TGTGCCAGTAGTATAAGCGGGCTGAGCTCCTACGAGCAGTACTTC. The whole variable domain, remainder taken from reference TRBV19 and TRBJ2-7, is DGGITQSPKYLFRKEGQNVTLSCEQNLNHDAMYWYRQDPGQGLRLIYYSQIVNDFQKGDIAEGYSVSREKKESFPLTVTSAQKNPTAFYLCASSISGLSSYEQYFGPGTRLTVT.

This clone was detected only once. CDR3 DNA sequence: TGTGCCAGCAGTCACAGACAGGGGTCCTTATACGAGCAGTACTTC. Its protein product is CASSHRQGSLYEQYF. V gene TRBV28 combines with J gene TRBJ2-7, with TRBD1 identical over 8 bases. V trimming: 5 bases; J trimming: 4 bases; junction bases outside the gene matches: 10. The CDR3 covers 15 residues. CDR1 MDHEN and CDR2 SYDVKM come from the germline V gene.

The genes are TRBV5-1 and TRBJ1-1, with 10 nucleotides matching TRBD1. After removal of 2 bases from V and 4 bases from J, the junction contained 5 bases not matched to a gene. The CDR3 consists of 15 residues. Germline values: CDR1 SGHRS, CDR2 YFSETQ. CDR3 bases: TGCGCCAGCAGCTTCAGCGGGACAGGGGCCACTGAAGCTTTCTTT. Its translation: CASSFSGTGATEAFF.

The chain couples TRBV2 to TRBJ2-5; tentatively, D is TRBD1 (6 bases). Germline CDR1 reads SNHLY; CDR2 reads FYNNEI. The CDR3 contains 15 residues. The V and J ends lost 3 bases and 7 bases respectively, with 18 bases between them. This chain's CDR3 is CASSEVGQGFSTQYF. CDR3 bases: TGTGCCAGCAGTGAGGTTGGGCAGGGGTTTTCGACCCAGTACTTC.

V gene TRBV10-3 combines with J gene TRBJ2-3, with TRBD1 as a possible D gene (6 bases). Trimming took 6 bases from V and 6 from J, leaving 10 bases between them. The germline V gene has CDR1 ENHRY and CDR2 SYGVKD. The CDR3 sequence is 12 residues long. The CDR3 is CAISTGFDTQYF. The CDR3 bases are TGTGCCATCAGCACAGGGTTCGATACGCAGTATTTT.

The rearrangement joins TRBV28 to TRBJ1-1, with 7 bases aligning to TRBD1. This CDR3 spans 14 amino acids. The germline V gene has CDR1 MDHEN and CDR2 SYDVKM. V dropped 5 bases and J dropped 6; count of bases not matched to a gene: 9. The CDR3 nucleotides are TGTGCCAGCAGTCCAACCCGGGACAGTCCTGAAGCTTTCTTT. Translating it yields CASSPTRDSPEAFF.

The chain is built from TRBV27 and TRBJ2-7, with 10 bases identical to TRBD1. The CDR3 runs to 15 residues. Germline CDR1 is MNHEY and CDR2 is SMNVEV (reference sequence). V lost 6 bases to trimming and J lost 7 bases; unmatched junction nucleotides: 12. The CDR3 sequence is CASRGLTGGFGEQYF. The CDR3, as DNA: TGTGCCAGCAGAGGATTGACAGGGGGCTTCGGAGAGCAGTACTTC.

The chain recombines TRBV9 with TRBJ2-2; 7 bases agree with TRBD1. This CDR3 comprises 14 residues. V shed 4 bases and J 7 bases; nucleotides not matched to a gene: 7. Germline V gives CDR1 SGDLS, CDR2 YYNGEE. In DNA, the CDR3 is TGTGCCAGCAGCCGAGACAGGGCCGGCGGGGAGCTGTTTTTT. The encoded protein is CASSRDRAGGELFF.

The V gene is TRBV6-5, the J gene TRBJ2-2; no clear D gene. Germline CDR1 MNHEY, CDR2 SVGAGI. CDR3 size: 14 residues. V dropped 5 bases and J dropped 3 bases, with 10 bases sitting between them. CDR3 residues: CASSNDGDTGELFF. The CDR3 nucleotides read TGTGCCAGCAGTAATGATGGTGACACCGGGGAGCTGTTTTTT.

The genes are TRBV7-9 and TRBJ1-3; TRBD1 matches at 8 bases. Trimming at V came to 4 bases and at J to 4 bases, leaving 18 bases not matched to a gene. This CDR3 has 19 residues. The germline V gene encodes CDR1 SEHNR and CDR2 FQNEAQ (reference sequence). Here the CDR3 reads CASSYKKGDRTLKGNTIYF. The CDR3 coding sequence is TGTGCCAGCAGCTATAAAAAAGGGGACAGGACCCTCAAAGGAAACACCATATATTTT.

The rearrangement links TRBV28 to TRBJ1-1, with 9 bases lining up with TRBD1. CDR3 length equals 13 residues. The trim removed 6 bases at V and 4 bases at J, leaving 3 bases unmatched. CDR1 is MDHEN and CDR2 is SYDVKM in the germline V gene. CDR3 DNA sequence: TGTGCCAGCAGCTGGGGACAGGGCACTGAAGCTTTCTTT. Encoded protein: CASSWGQGTEAFF.

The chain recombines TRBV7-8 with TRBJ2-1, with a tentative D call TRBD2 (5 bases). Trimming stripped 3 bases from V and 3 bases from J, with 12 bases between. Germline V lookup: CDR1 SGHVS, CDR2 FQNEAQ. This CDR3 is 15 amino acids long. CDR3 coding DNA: TGTGCCAGCAGCTTTAGTAATAGCGTCTACAATGAGCAGTTCTTC. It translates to CASSFSNSVYNEQFF.

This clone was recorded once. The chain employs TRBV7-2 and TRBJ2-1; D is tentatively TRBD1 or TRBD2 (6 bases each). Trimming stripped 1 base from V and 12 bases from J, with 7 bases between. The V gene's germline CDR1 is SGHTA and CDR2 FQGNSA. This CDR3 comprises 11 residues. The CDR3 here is CASSLEGGQFF. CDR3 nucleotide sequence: TGTGCCAGCAGCTTAGAGGGGGGGCAGTTCTTC.